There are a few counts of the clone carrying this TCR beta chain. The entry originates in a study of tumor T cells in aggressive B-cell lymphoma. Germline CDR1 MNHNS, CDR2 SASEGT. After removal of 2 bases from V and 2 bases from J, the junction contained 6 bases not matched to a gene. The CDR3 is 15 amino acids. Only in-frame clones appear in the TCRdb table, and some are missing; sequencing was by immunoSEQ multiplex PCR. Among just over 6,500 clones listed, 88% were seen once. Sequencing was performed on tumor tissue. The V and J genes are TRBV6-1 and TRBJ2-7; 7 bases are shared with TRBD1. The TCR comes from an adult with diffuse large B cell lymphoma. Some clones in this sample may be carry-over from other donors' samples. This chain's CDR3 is CASSESGQGAYEQYF. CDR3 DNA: TGTGCCAGCAGTGAATCAGGGCAGGGGGCCTACGAGCAGTACTTC.